A selection of T cell receptor beta chains follows, all from one sample in a study of cytomegalovirus exposure and HLA in healthy donors. Clones were sequenced by immunoSEQ multiplex PCR, and TCRdb holds only the in-frame ones, with some missing. The table shows under 200,000 clones, with 65% to 85% occurring only once. Sequences were obtained from PBMCs. The receptors were sampled from a middle-aged man in good health and CMV-seropositive. The CDR3 runs from the conserved cysteine through the conserved F or W. Each record gives: CDR3 DNA, CDR3 protein, D gene, V gene, clone size, J gene. The D gene is left open where the match is weak. Some rows mark clone size as missing; the rest say once, few, many or name a class of expanded clone.

cdr3_nt: TGTGCCACCAGCATTACACGTACCTACGAGCAGTACTTC; cdr3_aa: CATSITRTYEQYF; d_call: -; v_call: TRBV15; clone_size: -; j_call: TRBJ2-7
cdr3_nt: TGCGCCAGCACCATGGGACAGGGGCCGGACGGTACGCAGTATTTT; cdr3_aa: CASTMGQGPDGTQYF; d_call: TRBD1; v_call: TRBV5-1; clone_size: -; j_call: TRBJ2-3
cdr3_nt: TGTGCCAGCAGCTTAGGGACTAGCAGTGCGGATACGCAGTATTTT; cdr3_aa: CASSLGTSSADTQYF; d_call: TRBD2; v_call: TRBV7-2; clone_size: -; j_call: TRBJ2-3
cdr3_nt: TGTGCCAGCAGCTTTTCAGGGGCGGCAAACATTCAGTACTTC; cdr3_aa: CASSFSGAANIQYF; d_call: -; v_call: TRBV7-8; clone_size: -; j_call: TRBJ2-4
cdr3_nt: TGTGCCAGCAGCCGGGTCGGGACTAGCGGGAGCACTGATACGCAGTATTTT; cdr3_aa: CASSRVGTSGSTDTQYF; d_call: TRBD2; v_call: TRBV27; clone_size: few; j_call: TRBJ2-3
cdr3_nt: TGTGCCACCAGCAGAGGGCTTGAACATGCTCTTTCGTACTTC; cdr3_aa: CATSRGLEHALSYF; d_call: -; v_call: TRBV15; clone_size: -; j_call: TRBJ2-7
cdr3_nt: TGTGCCAGCAGTCCCCTCTCCGGGGGAAGCGAGCAGTACTTC; cdr3_aa: CASSPLSGGSEQYF; d_call: -; v_call: TRBV6-5; clone_size: -; j_call: TRBJ2-7
cdr3_nt: TGCGCCAGCAGCTTGGAAAGAGAGTCCTATGGCTACACCTTC; cdr3_aa: CASSLERESYGYTF; d_call: -; v_call: TRBV5-1; clone_size: -; j_call: TRBJ1-2
cdr3_nt: TGTGCCAGCAACAGACTTGGGACACAAGACGGTAGACGCAATGAGCAGTTCTTC; cdr3_aa: CASNRLGTQDGRRNEQFF; d_call: -; v_call: TRBV7-2; clone_size: -; j_call: TRBJ2-1
cdr3_nt: TGCGCCAGCAGCTTGGCACAGGGGGAGACCCAGTACTTC; cdr3_aa: CASSLAQGETQYF; d_call: TRBD1; v_call: TRBV5-1; clone_size: -; j_call: TRBJ2-5
cdr3_nt: TGTGCCAGCAGCTTTCCGACAGCCTATGGCTACACCTTC; cdr3_aa: CASSFPTAYGYTF; d_call: -; v_call: TRBV5-4; clone_size: -; j_call: TRBJ1-2
cdr3_nt: TGTGCCAGCAGCTTGGTCACAGGGCCCACCGGGGAGCTGTTTTTT; cdr3_aa: CASSLVTGPTGELFF; d_call: -; v_call: TRBV5-6; clone_size: -; j_call: TRBJ2-2
cdr3_nt: TGTGCCACCAACGGACTAGCGGGAAAGGAGCAGTACTTC; cdr3_aa: CATNGLAGKEQYF; d_call: TRBD2; v_call: TRBV28; clone_size: -; j_call: TRBJ2-7
cdr3_nt: TGTGCCAGCAGCTCTACTAGCGGGGAATACGAGCAGTACTTC; cdr3_aa: CASSSTSGEYEQYF; d_call: TRBD2; v_call: TRBV7-3; clone_size: -; j_call: TRBJ2-7
cdr3_nt: TGTGCCAGCAGTATAGGGGGCGCCCGGTATGGCTACACCTTC; cdr3_aa: CASSIGGARYGYTF; d_call: TRBD1; v_call: TRBV6-5; clone_size: -; j_call: TRBJ1-2
cdr3_nt: TGTGCTAGCAGTAGCTCCGGACAGGGCCACCAAGAGACCCAGTACTTC; cdr3_aa: CASSSSGQGHQETQYF; d_call: TRBD1; v_call: TRBV7-7; clone_size: -; j_call: TRBJ2-5
cdr3_nt: TGTGCCAGCAGCGTAGGGGACAGGGCGAACACTGAAGCTTTCTTT; cdr3_aa: CASSVGDRANTEAFF; d_call: TRBD1; v_call: TRBV9; clone_size: -; j_call: TRBJ1-1
cdr3_nt: TGTGCCAGCAGTTTCGGTGGGACCCAGTACTTC; cdr3_aa: CASSFGGTQYF; d_call: -; v_call: TRBV27; clone_size: -; j_call: TRBJ2-5
cdr3_nt: TGTGCCAGCTCACTCAGGGCCCTCTACGAGCAGTACTTC; cdr3_aa: CASSLRALYEQYF; d_call: -; v_call: TRBV18; clone_size: -; j_call: TRBJ2-7
cdr3_nt: TGTGCCAGCAGCTTCAGGGCAGGATTCTACGAGCAGTACTTC; cdr3_aa: CASSFRAGFYEQYF; d_call: -; v_call: TRBV5-6; clone_size: -; j_call: TRBJ2-7
cdr3_nt: TGTGCCAGCAGCGTAACCAGCCACAGGGGAGCTAATGAAAAACTGTTTTTT; cdr3_aa: CASSVTSHRGANEKLFF; d_call: TRBD1; v_call: TRBV9; clone_size: -; j_call: TRBJ1-4
cdr3_nt: TGTGCCAGCAGTCGACGGGACAGGGGGAATGATTATGGCTACACCTTC; cdr3_aa: CASSRRDRGNDYGYTF; d_call: TRBD1; v_call: TRBV6-6; clone_size: -; j_call: TRBJ1-2
cdr3_nt: TGTGCCAGCAGTCCTCAACCTGGAATGGACTCTGAAGCTTTCTTT; cdr3_aa: CASSPQPGMDSEAFF; d_call: -; v_call: TRBV27; clone_size: -; j_call: TRBJ1-1
cdr3_nt: TGCGCCAGCAGTGAGCTGTACACCGGGGAGCTGTTTTTT; cdr3_aa: CASSELYTGELFF; d_call: -; v_call: TRBV10-1; clone_size: -; j_call: TRBJ2-2
cdr3_nt: TGTGCCAGTAGAAAGACCGGGACAGCCTATGGCTACACCTTC; cdr3_aa: CASRKTGTAYGYTF; d_call: TRBD1; v_call: TRBV6-1; clone_size: -; j_call: TRBJ1-2
cdr3_nt: TGTGCCAGCAGCTTAAACCGATTAGGGGACGGGGAGCTGTTTTTT; cdr3_aa: CASSLNRLGDGELFF; d_call: -; v_call: TRBV7-3; clone_size: -; j_call: TRBJ2-2
cdr3_nt: TGCGCCAGCAGCCCGTCTACCGGGGCCAACGTCCTGACTTTC; cdr3_aa: CASSPSTGANVLTF; d_call: -; v_call: TRBV5-1; clone_size: -; j_call: TRBJ2-6
cdr3_nt: TGTGCCAGCAGTTTGACAGGGGTGCGGGGCTACACCTTC; cdr3_aa: CASSLTGVRGYTF; d_call: TRBD1; v_call: TRBV27; clone_size: -; j_call: TRBJ1-2
cdr3_nt: TGTGCCAGCAGTTCACCCGGGACAGTCTCTGGAAACACCATATATTTT; cdr3_aa: CASSSPGTVSGNTIYF; d_call: TRBD1; v_call: TRBV28; clone_size: -; j_call: TRBJ1-3
cdr3_nt: TGTGCCAGCAGTTGGGACACGGCCTATGGCTACACCTTC; cdr3_aa: CASSWDTAYGYTF; d_call: -; v_call: TRBV6-5; clone_size: -; j_call: TRBJ1-2
cdr3_nt: TGTGCCAGCAGTTGGGGGACAGGGGGTGGTGAAAAACTGTTTTTT; cdr3_aa: CASSWGTGGGEKLFF; d_call: TRBD1; v_call: TRBV6-5; clone_size: -; j_call: TRBJ1-4
cdr3_nt: TGTGCCTGGACAGCGGGAGGGCCGGGAACGCAGTATTTT; cdr3_aa: CAWTAGGPGTQYF; d_call: TRBD2; v_call: TRBV30; clone_size: -; j_call: TRBJ2-3
cdr3_nt: TGTGCCAGCAGCTTGGGGTGGGAGTGGGCGCTCACTGAAGCTTTCTTT; cdr3_aa: CASSLGWEWALTEAFF; d_call: -; v_call: TRBV7-2; clone_size: -; j_call: TRBJ1-1
cdr3_nt: TGTGCCAGCAGCTTAGGAACAAACACTGAAGCTTTCTTT; cdr3_aa: CASSLGTNTEAFF; d_call: -; v_call: TRBV7-8; clone_size: -; j_call: TRBJ1-1
cdr3_nt: TGTGCCATACGCCGGGACAGCTCCTACGAGCAGTACTTC; cdr3_aa: CAIRRDSSYEQYF; d_call: TRBD1; v_call: TRBV15; clone_size: once; j_call: TRBJ2-7
cdr3_nt: TGTGCCAGCAGCCAATACTCAGGGGGAACCCAATACTACGAGCAGTACTTC; cdr3_aa: CASSQYSGGTQYYEQYF; d_call: TRBD1; v_call: TRBV7-9; clone_size: -; j_call: TRBJ2-7
cdr3_nt: TGTGCCATCAGTGAGGTTTTAGCCTCTGGGGCCAACGTCCTGACTTTC; cdr3_aa: CAISEVLASGANVLTF; d_call: -; v_call: TRBV10-3; clone_size: -; j_call: TRBJ2-6
cdr3_nt: TGTGCCAGCGGACTCTACGCGGACAGGAGCTCCTACAATGAGCAGTTCTTC; cdr3_aa: CASGLYADRSSYNEQFF; d_call: TRBD1; v_call: TRBV27; clone_size: -; j_call: TRBJ2-1
cdr3_nt: TGTGCCAGCAGTGACTCTGTCGCGGGCGGAACGAATTCACCCCTCCACTTT; cdr3_aa: CASSDSVAGGTNSPLHF; d_call: -; v_call: TRBV6-4; clone_size: -; j_call: TRBJ1-6
cdr3_nt: TGTGCCTGGAGTGAACCGGGACTAGCGGGAGGGCGCGAGCAGTACTTC; cdr3_aa: CAWSEPGLAGGREQYF; d_call: TRBD2; v_call: TRBV30; clone_size: -; j_call: TRBJ2-7
cdr3_nt: TGCGCCAGCAGTCAATCCCTCCCCAGACAGCAGCTCTACGAGCAGTACTTC; cdr3_aa: CASSQSLPRQQLYEQYF; d_call: -; v_call: TRBV23-1; clone_size: -; j_call: TRBJ2-7
cdr3_nt: TGTGCCAGCAGCTTAGAGCCTGGGAGCAACAATTCACCCCTCCACTTT; cdr3_aa: CASSLEPGSNNSPLHF; d_call: -; v_call: TRBV7-8; clone_size: once; j_call: TRBJ1-6
cdr3_nt: TGTGCCACCAGTTCCCTCCTAGCGGAACTCTACAATGAGCAGTTCTTC; cdr3_aa: CATSSLLAELYNEQFF; d_call: TRBD2; v_call: TRBV15; clone_size: -; j_call: TRBJ2-1
cdr3_nt: TGTGCCAGCAGCCGCCGACTAGCGGGAGGAGAGACCCAGTACTTC; cdr3_aa: CASSRRLAGGETQYF; d_call: TRBD2; v_call: TRBV11-2; clone_size: few; j_call: TRBJ2-5
cdr3_nt: TGTGCCAGCAGCTTGGACAGGGATACGCAGTATTTT; cdr3_aa: CASSLDRDTQYF; d_call: TRBD1; v_call: TRBV7-6; clone_size: -; j_call: TRBJ2-3
cdr3_nt: TGCGCCAGCAGTGAGTCGGGGCGAAGGGAGCAGTACTTC; cdr3_aa: CASSESGRREQYF; d_call: -; v_call: TRBV10-1; clone_size: -; j_call: TRBJ2-7